This TCR beta chain is drawn from a study of T cell repertoires in cytomegalovirus infection. This clonotype has more than one count but fewer than ten. CDR1 SQVTM and CDR2 ANQGSEA come from the germline V gene. Trimming left V 4 bases short and J 1 base short, with 4 bases between. The CDR3 contains 11 residues. TCRdb redid the calling of the reads with MiXCR, one entry per CDR3 protein. This table holds 170,000 or so distinct CDR3 sequences, approximately 14% found once. V is TRBV29-1 and J is TRBJ1-1; D is ambiguous. Sequencing used PBMCs. The sequence was obtained from a human donor in good health (CMV status not recorded). Some clones in this sample may be carry-over from other donors' samples. CDR3 DNA sequence: TGCAGCGTTGCAGAGAACACTGAAGCTTTCTTT. It specifies CSVAENTEAFF.